Shown below are 7 T cell receptor beta chains from a single sample sequenced in a study of CD4 T cell repertoires in COVID-19 (dated by TCRdb to the early 2020s). Memory T cell samples that were not cultured were sequenced immediately after ex vivo isolation. Libraries were constructed by the immunoSEQ multiplex PCR assay. What TCRdb holds here is the immuneACCESS table cut down to in-frame rearrangements. Part of the clones is not present; checked against another copy, under half of the missing clones reflect an unresolved V gene, and the others are unexplained. The sample data list around 22,000 clones, and around 86% of these were observed just once. Of the sample, roughly 0.6% is held by the ten largest clones. The sample here was central memory CD4+ T cells from blood, taken before the COVID-19 pandemic. What the cell subset or site label conveys for this sample: CD4+ T central memory cells. These receptors came from a human donor who had COVID-19.

The chain couples TRBV10-2 to TRBJ1-2; 8 bases fit TRBD1. Germline lookup yields CDR1 WSHSY and CDR2 SAAADI. Germline trimming cut 4 bases from V and 8 bases from J; bases unmatched to any gene: 0. The CDR3 is made up of 11 amino acids. The CDR3: CASSGTGGYTF. The CDR3, as DNA: TGCGCCAGCAGTGGGACAGGGGGCTACACCTTC.

The chain has TRBV29-1 and TRBJ1-1, with TRBD1 identical over 8 bases. The CDR3 runs to 13 residues. CDR1 and CDR2 from the germline V gene are SQVTM and ANQGSEA. Trimming cost V 7 bases and J 5 bases; bases outside gene matches: 9. In nucleotides, the CDR3 is TGCAGCGCCCGAACGCAGGGGGCGACTGAAGCTTTCTTT. Translated, it gives CSARTQGATEAFF.

The CDR3 is CASRSTGHEQYF. DNA of the CDR3: TGTGCCAGCAGGTCGACAGGGCACGAGCAGTACTTC. The chain is built from TRBV28 and TRBJ2-7, with 7 bases lining up with TRBD1. The V segment lost 6 bases and the J segment 5 bases; nucleotides outside the gene matches: 4. The V gene's germline CDR1 is MDHEN and CDR2 SYDVKM. The CDR3 runs 12 residues.

The chain carries TRBV19 and TRBJ2-2, with D possibly being TRBD1 (5 bases). The CDR3 is made up of 14 amino acids. CDR1 LNHDA and CDR2 SQIVND come from the germline V gene (reference sequence). V was trimmed by 5 bases and J by 4 bases, leaving 11 bases between them. The chain's CDR3 is CASSQGGATGELFF. For the CDR3, the DNA is TGTGCCAGTAGTCAGGGCGGTGCCACCGGGGAGCTGTTTTTT.

The chain uses TRBV15 and TRBJ1-1, with TRBD1 identical over 7 bases. The CDR3 runs to 15 residues. The junction had 8 bases not matched to a gene; V was cut back by 5 bases and J by 2 bases. CDR1 LNHNV and CDR2 YYDKDF come from the germline V gene (reference sequence). CDR3 sequence: CATSLSGGGNTEAFF. The CDR3 DNA follows: TGTGCCACCAGCCTTTCTGGAGGGGGCAACACTGAAGCTTTCTTT. Complete variable domain (other parts from reference TRBV15 and TRBJ1-1): DAMVIQNPRYQVTQFGKPVTLSCSQTLNHNVMYWYQQKSSQAPKLLFHYYDKDFNNEADTPDNFQSRRPNTSFCFLDIRSPGLGDTAMYLCATSLSGGGNTEAFFGQGTRLTVV.

The J gene is TRBJ1-5, the V gene TRBV19, with unresolved D. V lost 5 bases to trimming and J lost 6 bases, with 17 bases between them. This CDR3 is 15 amino acids long. Germline CDR1 is LNHDA and CDR2 is SQIVND (reference sequence). The CDR3 is CASSSGVVGGQPQHF. The CDR3, as DNA: TGTGCCAGTAGTTCGGGTGTGGTGGGTGGTCAGCCCCAGCATTTT.

The J gene is TRBJ2-7, the V gene TRBV10-3, with D possibly TRBD1 on 5 matching bases. Germline V CDR1 and CDR2: ENHRY, SYGVKD. Trimming shortened V by 2 bases and J by 2 bases, and 13 bases separated the two germline ends. The CDR3 runs to 15 residues. CDR3 sequence: CAISENVRVPYEQYF. The CDR3 DNA reads as TGTGCCATCAGTGAGAACGTCAGGGTCCCCTACGAGCAGTACTTC.